Sequencing of this T cell receptor beta chain was carried out in a study of T cell changes during pregnancy in multiple sclerosis. The V and J ends lost 0 bases and 8 bases, in that order; junction bases with no gene match: 5. The length of the CDR3 is 14 residues. Germline CDR1 and CDR2: LNHDA and SQIVND (reference sequence). Clones were read by immunoSEQ multiplex PCR, and TCRdb kept only the in-frame ones, dropping some. Counted here are about 40,000 clones, approximately 94% occurring once; the ten biggest clones make up around 1.6%. The material was peripheral blood, obtained in the third trimester of pregnancy. The TCR comes from a female donor with multiple sclerosis, enrolled in a pregnancy study. The chain combines TRBV19 with TRBJ2-3, with 7 positions matching TRBD2. CDR3: CASSIDPTSSTQYF. CDR3 bases: TGTGCCAGTAGTATAGATCCGACTAGCTCTACGCAGTATTTT.